This T cell receptor (beta chain) emerged from a study of blood T cell repertoires in COVID-19. Study information: Italy, Spain and the United States were the sources of the convalescent and acute COVID-19 samples.

Authors' data handling: For nucleated cells, counts were estimated from reference gene primer amplification. TCRdb keeps only in-frame clones here, not all; method: immunoSEQ multiplex PCR. V and J calls and clone size are copied from that table; D and trimming were computed from the DNA. This sample yields some 110,000 clones, of which around 85% are seen a single time; about 3.3% belongs to the top ten. V dropped 3 bases and J dropped 5 bases, with 16 bases sitting between them. This CDR3 is 15 amino acids long. Germline CDR1 LGHNA, CDR2 YNFKEQ. The source is a woman over 75 with COVID-19, enrolled during active disease. The sequencing sample was made of peripheral blood. The chain combines TRBV4-2 with TRBJ1-2, with D perhaps matching TRBD1 (5 bases). The CDR3 protein is CASSQGEGGGYGYTF. The CDR3 DNA is TGTGCCAGCAGCCAGGGGGAGGGCGGGGGTTATGGCTACACCTTC.